This T cell receptor beta chain appears in the sequencing data of a study of vaccination effects on CD4 cells after COVID-19. Study-wide context: Two-dose vaccination with either BNT162b2 or mRNA-1273 was given to the participants. Study-level findings and limits: Marked clonal contraction of both clone types appeared late after vaccination.

The V gene end was trimmed by 4 bases and the J gene end by 6 bases; junction bases not matched to a gene: 5. Germline V lookup: CDR1 SGHRS, CDR2 YFSETQ. The CDR3 extends over 13 amino acids. Libraries were prepared by immunoSEQ multiplex PCR; TCRdb keeps only in-frame clonotypes and omits some of them. This sample has roughly 50,000 clones, with 60% to 80% found just once. This clone was seen only once. Its antigen is as yet unknown. ViraFEST assay sequencing came after antigen-specific CD4+ T cells were expanded with viral peptide pools. With approximately 9 days of culture completed, CD4+ T cells were isolated. No vaccinee had earlier SARS-CoV-2 infection, and nucleocapsid antibodies were negative. Peptides at approximately 9.6 ug/ml and IL-2 at about 9.8 IU/ml were added to 2 million or so PBMC per well. IL-2 medium took the place of half the medium on both days 3 and 7.

The chain has TRBV5-1 and TRBJ2-5, with 8 positions matching TRBD1. The clonotype comes from a human donor who received a COVID-19 vaccine. Sequenced material: CD4+ T cells from PBMCs cultured with HCoV-OC43 spike peptides, taken before COVID-19 vaccination. As to subset: HCoV-OC43 spike overlapping peptide pool stimulation. Written as DNA, the CDR3 is TGCGCCAGCAGCGTGGACAGGGAGAAGACCCAGTACTTC. As protein: CASSVDREKTQYF.